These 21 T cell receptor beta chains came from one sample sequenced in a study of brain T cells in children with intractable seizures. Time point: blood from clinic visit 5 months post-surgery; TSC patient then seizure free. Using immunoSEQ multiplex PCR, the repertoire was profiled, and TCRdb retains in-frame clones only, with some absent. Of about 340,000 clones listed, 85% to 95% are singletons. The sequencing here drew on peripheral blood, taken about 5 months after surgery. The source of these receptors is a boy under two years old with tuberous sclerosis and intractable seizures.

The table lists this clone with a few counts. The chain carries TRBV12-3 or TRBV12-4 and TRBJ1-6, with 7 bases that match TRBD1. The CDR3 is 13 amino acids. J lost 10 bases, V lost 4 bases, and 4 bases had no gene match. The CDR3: CASSSGGHSPLHF. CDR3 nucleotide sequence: TGTGCCAGCAGTTCAGGGGGTCACTCACCCCTCCACTTT.

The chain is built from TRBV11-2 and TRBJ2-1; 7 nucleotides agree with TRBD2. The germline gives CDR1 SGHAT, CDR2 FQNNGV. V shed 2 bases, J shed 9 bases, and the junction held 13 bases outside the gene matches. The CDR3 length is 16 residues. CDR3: CASSLPLAAVEGEQFF. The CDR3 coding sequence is TGTGCCAGCAGCTTACCCCTAGCGGCCGTAGAGGGTGAGCAGTTCTTC.

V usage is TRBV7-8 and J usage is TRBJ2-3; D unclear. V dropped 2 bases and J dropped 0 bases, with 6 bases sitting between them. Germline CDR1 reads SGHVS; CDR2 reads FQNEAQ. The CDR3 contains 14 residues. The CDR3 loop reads CASSLRGSTDTQYF. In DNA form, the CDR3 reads TGTGCCAGCAGCTTACGCGGTAGCACAGATACGCAGTATTTT.

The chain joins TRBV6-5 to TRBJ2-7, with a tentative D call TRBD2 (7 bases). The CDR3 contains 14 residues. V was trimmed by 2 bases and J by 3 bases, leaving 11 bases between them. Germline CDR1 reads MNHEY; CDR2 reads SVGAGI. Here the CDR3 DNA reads TGTGCCAGCAGTTACAACGGGGGGCGCTACGAGCAGTACTTC. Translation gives CASSYNGGRYEQYF.

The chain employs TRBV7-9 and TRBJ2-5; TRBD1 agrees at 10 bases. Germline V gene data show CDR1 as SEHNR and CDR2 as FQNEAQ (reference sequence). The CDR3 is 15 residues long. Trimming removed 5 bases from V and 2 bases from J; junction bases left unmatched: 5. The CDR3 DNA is TGTGCCAGCAGCACGACAGGGGGCTCTCAAGAGACCCAGTACTTC. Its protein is CASSTTGGSQETQYF.

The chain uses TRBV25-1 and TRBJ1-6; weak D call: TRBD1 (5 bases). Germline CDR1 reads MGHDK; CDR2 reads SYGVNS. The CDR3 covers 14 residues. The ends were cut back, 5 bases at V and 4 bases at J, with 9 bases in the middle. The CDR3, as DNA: TGTGCCAGCAGTTATAGACAGTATAATTCACCCCTCCACTTT. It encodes CASSYRQYNSPLHF. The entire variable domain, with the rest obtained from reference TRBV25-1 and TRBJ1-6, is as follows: EADIYQTPRYLVIGTGKKITLECSQTMGHDKMYWYQQDPGMELHLIHYSYGVNSTEKGDLSSESTVSRIRTEHFPLTLESARPSHTSQYLCASSYRQYNSPLHFGNGTRLTVT.

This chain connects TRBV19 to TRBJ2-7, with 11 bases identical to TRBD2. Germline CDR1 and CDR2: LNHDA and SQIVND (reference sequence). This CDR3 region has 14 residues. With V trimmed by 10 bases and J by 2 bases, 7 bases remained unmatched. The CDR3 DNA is TGTGCCACCGCAACTAGCGGGGGTGCCTACGAGCAGTACTTC. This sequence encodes CATATSGGAYEQYF.

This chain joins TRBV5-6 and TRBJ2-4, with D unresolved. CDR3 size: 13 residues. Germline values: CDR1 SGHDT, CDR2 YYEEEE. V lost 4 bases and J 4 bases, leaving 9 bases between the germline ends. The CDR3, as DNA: TGTGCCAGCAGCACCGAGGCTAAAAACATTCAGTACTTC. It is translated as CASSTEAKNIQYF.

CDR3 residues: CASSQASGRAKNIQYF. The CDR3 DNA is TGTGCCAGCAGCCAAGCGAGCGGGAGAGCCAAAAACATTCAGTACTTC. The J gene is TRBJ2-4, the V gene TRBV3-1 (or the pseudogene TRBV3-2); 8 bases fit TRBD2. J lost 0 bases, V lost 1 base, and 2 bases had no gene match. CDR1 is LGHDT and CDR2 is YNNKEL in the germline V gene (reference sequence). This CDR3 region has 16 residues.

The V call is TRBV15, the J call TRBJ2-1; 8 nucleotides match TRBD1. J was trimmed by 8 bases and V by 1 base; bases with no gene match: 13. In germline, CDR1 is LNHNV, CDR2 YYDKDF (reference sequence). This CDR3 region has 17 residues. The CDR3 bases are TGTGCCACCAGCAGAGTTCGACAGGGGATTTATTTGGATGAGCAGTTCTTC. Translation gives CATSRVRQGIYLDEQFF.

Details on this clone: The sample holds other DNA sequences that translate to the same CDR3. The CDR3 loop is CASSLAENTEAFF. The CDR3 DNA sequence: TGTGCCAGCAGCTTAGCAGAGAACACTGAAGCTTTCTTT. The chain joins TRBV7-2 to TRBJ1-1; no firm D call. This CDR3 has 13 amino acids. Germline-derived CDR1 and CDR2 are SGHTA and FQGNSA. Between the trimmed V and J ends, which lost 0 bases and 1 base, there was a span of 3 bases.

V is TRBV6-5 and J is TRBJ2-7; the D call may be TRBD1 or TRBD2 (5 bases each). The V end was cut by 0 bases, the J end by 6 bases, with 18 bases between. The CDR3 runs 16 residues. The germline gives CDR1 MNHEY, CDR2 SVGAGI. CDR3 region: CASSYSLGDGNFEQYF. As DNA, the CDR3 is TGTGCCAGCAGTTACTCCTTAGGGGACGGGAACTTCGAGCAGTACTTC.

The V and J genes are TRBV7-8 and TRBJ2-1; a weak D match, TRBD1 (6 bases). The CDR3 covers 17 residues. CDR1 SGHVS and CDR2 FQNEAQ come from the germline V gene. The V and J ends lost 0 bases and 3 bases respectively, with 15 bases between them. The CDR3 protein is CASSLAPHREGYNEQFF. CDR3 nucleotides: TGTGCCAGCAGCTTAGCGCCTCACAGGGAAGGCTACAATGAGCAGTTCTTC.

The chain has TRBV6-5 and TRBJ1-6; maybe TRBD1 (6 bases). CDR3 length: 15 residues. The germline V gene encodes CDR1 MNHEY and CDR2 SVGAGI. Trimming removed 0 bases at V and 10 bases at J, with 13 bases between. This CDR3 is CASSYSTGQGSPLHF. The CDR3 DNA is TGTGCCAGCAGTTACTCTACAGGGCAGGGGTCACCCCTCCACTTT.

The CDR3, as DNA: TGTGCCAGTAGCCTGGACAGTATGTACGAGCAGTACTTC. Its translation is CASSLDSMYEQYF. V is TRBV19 and J is TRBJ2-7; maybe TRBD1 (6 bases). Germline V gene sequence: CDR1 LNHDA, CDR2 SQIVND (reference sequence). The V gene lost 6 bases and the J gene lost 4 bases, with 13 bases spanning the gap. The CDR3 has 13 residues.

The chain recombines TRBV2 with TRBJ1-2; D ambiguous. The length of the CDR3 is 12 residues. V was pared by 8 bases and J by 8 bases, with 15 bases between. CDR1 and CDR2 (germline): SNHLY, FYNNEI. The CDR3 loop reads CASDRAKGGYTF. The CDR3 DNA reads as TGTGCCAGCGATAGAGCTAAAGGGGGCTACACCTTC.

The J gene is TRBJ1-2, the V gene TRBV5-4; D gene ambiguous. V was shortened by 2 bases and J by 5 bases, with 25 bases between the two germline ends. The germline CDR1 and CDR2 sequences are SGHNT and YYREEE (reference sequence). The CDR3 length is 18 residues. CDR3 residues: CASSFRAGSRVTVYGYTF. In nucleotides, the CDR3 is TGTGCCAGCAGCTTTAGGGCGGGTAGCCGAGTGACGGTATATGGCTACACCTTC.

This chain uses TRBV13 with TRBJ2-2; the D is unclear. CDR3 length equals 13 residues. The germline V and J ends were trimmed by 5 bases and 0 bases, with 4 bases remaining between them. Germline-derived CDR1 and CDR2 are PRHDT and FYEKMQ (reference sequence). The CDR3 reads CASSPANTGELFF. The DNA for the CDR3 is TGTGCCAGCAGCCCCGCGAACACCGGGGAGCTGTTTTTT.

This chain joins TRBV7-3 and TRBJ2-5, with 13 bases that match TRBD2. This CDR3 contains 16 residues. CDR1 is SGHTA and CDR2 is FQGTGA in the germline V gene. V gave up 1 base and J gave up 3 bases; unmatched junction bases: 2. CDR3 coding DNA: TGTGCCAGCAGCTTAATAGGACTAGCGGGAGAAGAGACCCAGTACTTC. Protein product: CASSLIGLAGEETQYF.

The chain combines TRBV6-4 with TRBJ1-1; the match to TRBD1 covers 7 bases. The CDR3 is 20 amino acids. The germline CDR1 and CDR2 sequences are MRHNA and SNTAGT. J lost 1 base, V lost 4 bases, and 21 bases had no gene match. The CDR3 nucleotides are TGTGCCAGCAGTGCCCTAAAAAAACCGGACAGGACGGATGGGAACACTGAAGCTTTCTTT. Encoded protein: CASSALKKPDRTDGNTEAFF.

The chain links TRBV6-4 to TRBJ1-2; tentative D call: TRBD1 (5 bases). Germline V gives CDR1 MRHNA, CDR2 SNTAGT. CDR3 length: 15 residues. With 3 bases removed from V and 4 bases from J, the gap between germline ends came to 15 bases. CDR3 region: CASSEGPRAFYGYTF. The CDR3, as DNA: TGTGCCAGCAGTGAGGGTCCCAGGGCGTTCTATGGCTACACCTTC.